A single TCR beta chain is shown here with its context. This clone was seen more than once but under ten times. Its target antigen remains unknown. One base away there is no much larger clone; base qualities are not given. The sample is drawn from a study of chemoradiotherapy in HPV16-positive cancers (dated 2022 in TCRdb). Background for the entire study: Candidate HPV-specific T-cell clones and common TCR motifs were defined through functional T-cell assays on cells from two HPV16-positive patients. The study asked whether T-cell immunity to the HPV oncoproteins E6 and E7 changes during chemoradiotherapy and whether this immunity affects survival. The candidate HPV-specific TCRs and motifs were then tracked in TCR repertoires from under 100 patients with HPV-related cancers. The paper's findings and limits, for the study overall: Expansion of candidate HPV-specific clones and E7-related TCR motifs was observed in the tumor microenvironment during treatment, whereas no such expansion was observed for non-HPV-specific T cells. Improved recurrence-free survival in HPV16-positive patients was associated with expansion of HPV-responsive T cells during chemoradiotherapy. The survival association was reported for HPV16-positive patients, and the functional definition of HPV-specific T cells was derived from only a couple of HPV16-positive patients.

Repertoires were sampled multiple times during chemoradiotherapy, which allowed clonal expansion in the tumor microenvironment to be followed. In the germline V gene (reference sequence), CDR1 corresponds to LNHNV and CDR2 to YYDKDF. The V and J ends are trimmed by 2 bases and 5 bases, leaving 18 bases between them. The CDR3 runs 16 amino acids, cysteine and phenylalanine included. Of the read, only the CDR3 DNA is kept; its 48 bases are in frame from base 1. Library generation was performed with the immunoSEQ multiplex PCR assay. The table comes from immuneACCESS by way of TCRdb, which keeps in-frame sequences with V and J called. Part of the clones is missing from these tables; in studies checked, under half for an unresolved V gene and the rest for unknown reasons. The sample table lists roughly 3,000 clones, 70% to 90% of them with a count of one. Over 3% of the sample rests with the top ten.

The rearrangement combines TRBV15 with TRBJ1-2; the D gene assignment is ambiguous. The origin of this receptor is a human donor with HPV-associated anogenital cancer. Source: tumor tissue, taken from a patient who underwent chemoradiotherapy. The nucleotides read TGTGCCACCAGCAGATCGCCTGACTCCAAACAATATGGCTACACCTTC. Its protein is CATSRSPDSKQYGYTF.